The next 5 T cell receptor beta chains were all read from a single sample in a study of cytomegalovirus exposure and HLA in healthy donors. Amplification used 60 Vbeta primers and 13 Jbeta primers. The repertoire was sequenced with immunoSEQ multiplex PCR; TCRdb's copy has only in-frame clones and lacks some. The data show approximately 170,000 clones, with approximately 79% seen just once and 1.5% to 2% held by the top ten. Sequenced input: PBMCs. The receptors were sampled from a woman aged 18-29 years in good health and CMV-seronegative.

J is TRBJ1-1 and V is TRBV6-4; perhaps TRBD1 as D (5 bases). This CDR3 comprises 13 residues. In germline, CDR1 is MRHNA, CDR2 SNTAGT. V lost 3 bases and J 4 bases, leaving 9 bases between the germline ends. The CDR3 is CASSDTGGTEAFF. The CDR3 region has the DNA TGTGCCAGCAGTGATACGGGGGGCACTGAAGCTTTCTTT.

The chain carries TRBV7-8 and TRBJ1-1, with D tentatively TRBD1 (6 bases). V was trimmed by 4 bases and J by 2 bases, leaving 14 bases between them. The CDR3 is 15 amino acids. CDR1 and CDR2 from the germline V gene are SGHVS and FQNEAQ. The CDR3 DNA is TGTGCCAGCAGCTCCCAGACAGGAGAAAACACTGAAGCTTTCTTT. This codes for CASSSQTGENTEAFF.

In DNA, the CDR3 is TGTGCCAGCAGCCCGGGACTAGGGTACACTGAAGCTTTCTTT. Translated, it gives CASSPGLGYTEAFF. The chain links TRBV28 to TRBJ1-1; D possibly corresponds to TRBD1 (5 bases). Trimming left V 6 bases short and J 3 bases short, with 14 bases between. The CDR3 length is 14 residues. Per germline, CDR1 MDHEN and CDR2 SYDVKM.

The gene calls are TRBV27 and TRBJ2-1, with D possibly being TRBD2 (6 bases). Trimming removed 6 bases at V and 7 bases at J, with 10 bases between. Germline CDR1 reads MNHEY; CDR2 reads SMNVEV (reference sequence). The CDR3 runs 12 residues. The CDR3 sequence is CASSWRGNEQFF. CDR3 DNA: TGTGCCAGCAGCTGGAGGGGAAATGAGCAGTTCTTC.

This chain connects TRBV4-1 to TRBJ2-2; 8 bases are shared with TRBD1. The V and J ends lost 5 bases and 3 bases, in that order; junction bases with no gene match: 5. CDR1 is MGHRA and CDR2 is YSYEKL in the germline V gene. The CDR3 totals 15 residues. The CDR3 nucleotides read TGCGCCAGCAGCTCGGGACAGGAGTACACCGGGGAGCTGTTTTTT. Amino acids: CASSSGQEYTGELFF.